These 19 T cell receptor beta chains were sequenced from one sample in a study of T cells after yellow fever vaccination. TCRdb reprocessed the 5' RACE reads with MiXCR, giving one entry per CDR3 protein. The sample lists 510,000 or so distinct CDR3 sequences; 15% to 20% were seen once. This sample comprised PBMCs, obtained 15 days after the yellow fever booster vaccination. These receptors all stem from a man aged 25 to 45 who received the YFV17D yellow fever vaccine.

The rearrangement joins TRBV20-1 to TRBJ2-5, with D hard to call. CDR3 size: 13 residues. The germline gives CDR1 DFQATT, CDR2 SNEGSKA (reference sequence). The V end lost 1 base, the J end lost 3 bases, and 9 bases lay between the germline ends. CDR3 nucleotide sequence: TGCAGTGCTAGAGGCTATAGTAAAGAGACCCAGTACTTC. Translated: CSARGYSKETQYF.

The rearrangement links TRBV4-1 to TRBJ2-5; no definite D call. V was clipped by 1 base and J by 5 bases, with 11 bases between them. From germline, CDR1 is MGHRA and CDR2 YSYEKL. The CDR3 is 14 amino acids. The CDR3 sequence: CASSQAVTVETQYF. Written as DNA, the CDR3 is TGCGCCAGCAGCCAAGCGGTCACTGTGGAGACCCAGTACTTC.

CDR3 DNA sequence: TGTGCCAGCAGCCCCGGACAGGGGGACTACGAGCAGTACTTC. Translated, it gives CASSPGQGDYEQYF. The chain uses TRBV4-2 and TRBJ2-7; TRBD1 agrees at 10 bases. Unmatched junction bases numbered 3, after V lost 4 bases and J lost 3 bases. CDR3 size: 14 residues. The germline V gene encodes CDR1 LGHNA and CDR2 YNFKEQ.

This clonotype was counted between two and nine times. The J gene is TRBJ2-2, the V gene TRBV5-6, with a weak D call TRBD1 (5 bases). V lost 3 bases and J 0 bases, leaving 12 bases between the germline ends. The CDR3 has 16 amino acids. Germline CDR1 SGHDT, CDR2 YYEEEE. The CDR3 loop is CASSSKTAANTGELFF. CDR3 nucleotide sequence: TGTGCCAGCAGCTCGAAGACAGCCGCGAACACCGGGGAGCTGTTTTTT. Based on the CDR3 plus reference TRBV5-6 and TRBJ2-2, the full variable domain is DAGVTQSPTHLIKTRGQQVTLRCSPKSGHDTVSWYQQALGQGPQFIFQYYEEEERQRGNFPDRFSGHQFPNYSSELNVNALLLGDSALYLCASSSKTAANTGELFFGEGSRLTVL.

The CDR3 region is CASSSKTSTDTQYF. The DNA for the CDR3 is TGTGCCAGCAGCTCGAAAACTAGCACAGATACGCAGTATTTT. V usage is TRBV5-4 and J usage is TRBJ2-3; unclear D gene. Trimming stripped 3 bases from V and 0 bases from J, with 8 bases between. The V gene's germline CDR1 is SGHNT and CDR2 YYREEE (reference sequence). The CDR3 is 14 amino acids.

The chain employs TRBV20-1 and TRBJ2-2; D is undetermined. The V gene's germline CDR1 is DFQATT and CDR2 SNEGSKA (reference sequence). Trimming pared 1 base from V and 6 bases from J, leaving 6 bases between. The CDR3 length is 12 residues. The CDR3 reads CSARVVAGELFF. CDR3 in DNA: TGCAGTGCTAGAGTAGTCGCCGGGGAGCTGTTTTTT.

The gene calls are TRBV6-2 or TRBV6-3 and TRBJ2-1, with 7 bases matching TRBD2. The CDR3 loop spans 18 amino acids. V shed 5 bases, J shed 7 bases, and the junction held 20 bases outside the gene matches. Germline V gene sequence: CDR1 MNHEY, CDR2 SVGEGT. CDR3 nucleotide sequence: TGTGCCAGCAGTCGACCCTTTTCCGGGACTATGGGTCGAAATGAGCAGTTCTTC. This sequence encodes CASSRPFSGTMGRNEQFF.

V gene TRBV6-1 combines with J gene TRBJ2-7; 7 bases are a match to TRBD1. Germline V gene sequence: CDR1 MNHNS, CDR2 SASEGT. The CDR3 has 14 amino acids. The trim removed 5 bases at V and 3 bases at J, leaving 7 bases unmatched. CDR3 nucleotides: TGTGCCAGCAGTCCGGGGACAGCTAACTACGAGCAGTACTTC. It translates to CASSPGTANYEQYF.

The V gene is TRBV20-1, the J gene TRBJ2-7; D unresolved. Germline CDR1 is DFQATT and CDR2 is SNEGSKA (reference sequence). Trimming took 5 bases from V and 2 from J, leaving 7 bases between them. This CDR3 contains 11 residues. This CDR3 is CSALLTYEQYF. The DNA for the CDR3 is TGCAGTGCTCTCTTAACCTACGAGCAGTACTTC.

The sample holds a few counts of this clonotype. The chain employs TRBV12-3 or TRBV12-4 and TRBJ1-2, with TRBD1 identical over 7 bases. After removal of 6 bases from V and 2 bases from J, the junction contained 6 bases not matched to a gene. The CDR3 has 14 amino acids. CDR3 in amino acids: CASRSSTGNYGYTF. CDR3 nucleotide sequence: TGTGCCAGCAGATCCTCGACAGGGAACTATGGCTACACCTTC.

The chain uses TRBV30 and TRBJ2-7; tentative D call: TRBD1 (6 bases). Trimming removed 2 bases from V and 2 bases from J, with 10 bases in between. The CDR3 runs 13 residues. Looked up from germline, CDR1 is GTSNPN and CDR2 is SVGIG (reference sequence). CDR3 region: CAWSPDSPYEQYF. The CDR3 nucleotides read TGTGCCTGGAGTCCGGACAGCCCCTACGAGCAGTACTTC.

This chain joins TRBV6-2 or TRBV6-3 and TRBJ1-6, with unresolved D. The CDR3 is made up of 13 amino acids. V was trimmed by 1 base and J by 8 bases, leaving 6 bases between them. Germline V CDR1 and CDR2: MNHEY, SVGEGT. CDR3 nucleotides: TGTGCCAGCAGTTACTTCGGGGATTCACCCCTCCACTTT. Amino acids: CASSYFGDSPLHF.

The chain joins TRBV24-1 to TRBJ2-5, with 12 bases that match TRBD2. Trimming took 9 bases from V and 5 from J; bases not matched to a gene: 9. The CDR3 consists of 15 residues. CDR1 is KGHDR and CDR2 is SFDVKD in the germline V gene. CDR3 nucleotides: TGTGCCACCTCGCAGACTAGCGGGAGTGGGGAGACCCAGTACTTC. Amino acid sequence: CATSQTSGSGETQYF.

V is TRBV12-3 or TRBV12-4 and J is TRBJ2-3; D is possibly TRBD2 (7 bases). Trimming took off 3 bases at V and 6 bases at J, with 19 bases between the two ends. The CDR3 is made up of 16 amino acids. The CDR3 DNA sequence: TGTGCCAGCAGTTTCGGGGGGCGGTTCTACCCTGATACGCAGTATTTT. Its translation is CASSFGGRFYPDTQYF.

This clonotype has a count of ten or more. The chain links TRBV7-8 to TRBJ2-7, with 7 nucleotides matching TRBD1. The CDR3 is 12 amino acids. CDR1 and CDR2 from the germline V gene are SGHVS and FQNEAQ. V dropped 5 bases and J dropped 6; count of bases not matched to a gene: 4. The CDR3 sequence: CASSLTGVEQYF. The DNA of the CDR3 is TGTGCCAGCAGCCTAACAGGGGTCGAGCAGTACTTC.

This rearrangement joins TRBV3-1 to TRBJ2-7; D is uncertain. V lost 1 base and J lost 2, with 9 bases in between. Germline V gives CDR1 LGHDT, CDR2 YNNKEL (reference sequence). CDR3 size: 14 residues. The CDR3 sequence: CASSQAGAPYEQYF. CDR3 in DNA: TGTGCCAGCAGCCAAGCCGGAGCCCCCTACGAGCAGTACTTC.

This clonotype came up a few times. The gene calls are TRBV30 and TRBJ1-1; tentative D call: TRBD1 (5 bases). V was clipped by 4 bases and J by 4 bases, with 10 bases between them. The CDR3 loop spans 12 amino acids. CDR1 is GTSNPN and CDR2 is SVGIG in the germline V gene (reference sequence). The CDR3 loop is CAWTKGFTEAFF. The CDR3 nucleotides read TGTGCCTGGACTAAGGGGTTCACTGAAGCTTTCTTT.

This clonotype appeared a few times. The gene calls are TRBV29-1 and TRBJ2-3; either TRBD1 or TRBD2 may fit D (5 bases each). CDR1 SQVTM and CDR2 ANQGSEA come from the germline V gene. This CDR3 is 12 amino acids long. Trimming left V 4 bases short and J 0 bases short, with 5 bases between. CDR3 residues: CSVGGSTDTQYF. Written as DNA, the CDR3 is TGCAGCGTTGGGGGGAGCACAGATACGCAGTATTTT.

The chain joins TRBV4-3 to TRBJ2-2; no reliable D call. The germline V gene has CDR1 LGHNA and CDR2 YSLEER. This CDR3 contains 13 residues. V was cut by 2 bases and J by 5 bases, with 6 bases left in between. The CDR3 DNA follows: TGCGCCAGCAGCCAAACGATAACCGGGGAGCTGTTTTTT. Its translation is CASSQTITGELFF.